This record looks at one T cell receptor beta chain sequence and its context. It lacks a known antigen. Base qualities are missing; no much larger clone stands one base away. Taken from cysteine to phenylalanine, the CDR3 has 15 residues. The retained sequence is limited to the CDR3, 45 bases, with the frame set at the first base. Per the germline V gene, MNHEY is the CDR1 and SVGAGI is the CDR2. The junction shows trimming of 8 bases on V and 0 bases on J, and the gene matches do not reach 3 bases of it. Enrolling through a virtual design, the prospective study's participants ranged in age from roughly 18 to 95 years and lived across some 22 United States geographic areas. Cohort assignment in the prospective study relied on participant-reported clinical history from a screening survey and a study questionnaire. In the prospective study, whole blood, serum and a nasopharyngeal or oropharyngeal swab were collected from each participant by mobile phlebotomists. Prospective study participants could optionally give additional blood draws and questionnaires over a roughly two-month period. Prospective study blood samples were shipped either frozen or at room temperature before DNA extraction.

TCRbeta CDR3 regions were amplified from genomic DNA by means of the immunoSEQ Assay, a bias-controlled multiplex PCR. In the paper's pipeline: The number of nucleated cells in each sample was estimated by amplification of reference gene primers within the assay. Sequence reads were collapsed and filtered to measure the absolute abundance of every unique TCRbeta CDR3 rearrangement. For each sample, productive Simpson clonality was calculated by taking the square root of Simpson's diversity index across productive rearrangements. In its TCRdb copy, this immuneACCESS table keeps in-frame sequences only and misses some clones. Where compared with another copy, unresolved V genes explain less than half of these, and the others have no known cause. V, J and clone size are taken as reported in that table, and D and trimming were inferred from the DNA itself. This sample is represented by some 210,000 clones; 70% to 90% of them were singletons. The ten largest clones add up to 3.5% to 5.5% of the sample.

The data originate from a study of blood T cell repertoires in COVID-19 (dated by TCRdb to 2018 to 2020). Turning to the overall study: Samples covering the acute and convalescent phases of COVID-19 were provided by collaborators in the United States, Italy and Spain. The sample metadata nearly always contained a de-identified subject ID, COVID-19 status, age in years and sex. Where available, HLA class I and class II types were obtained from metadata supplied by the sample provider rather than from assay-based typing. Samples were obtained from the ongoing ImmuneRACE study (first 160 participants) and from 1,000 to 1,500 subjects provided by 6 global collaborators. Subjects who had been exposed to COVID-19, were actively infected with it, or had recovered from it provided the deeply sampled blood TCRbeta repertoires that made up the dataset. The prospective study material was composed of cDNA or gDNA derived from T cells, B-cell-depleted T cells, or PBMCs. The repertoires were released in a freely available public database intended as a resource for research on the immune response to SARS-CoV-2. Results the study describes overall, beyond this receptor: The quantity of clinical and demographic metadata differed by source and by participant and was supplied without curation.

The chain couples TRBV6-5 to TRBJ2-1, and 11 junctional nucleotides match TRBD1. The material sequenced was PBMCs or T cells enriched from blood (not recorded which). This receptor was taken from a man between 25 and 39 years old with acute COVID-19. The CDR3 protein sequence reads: CASGGTGGSYNEQFF. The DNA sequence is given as TGTGCCAGCGGGGGGACAGGGGGCTCCTACAATGAGCAGTTCTTC.